These 2 T cell receptor beta chains share one sample of origin, sequenced in a study of high-grade serous ovarian cancer treatment subgroups. Data came from immunoSEQ multiplex PCR; TCRdb stores just in-frame clones and leaves some out. This sample yields a few thousand clones, of which around 67% are seen a single time; approximately 12% belongs to the top ten. The tumor samples were collected prior to definitive surgery or chemotherapy. The sample consisted of tumor tissue. The receptors here all came from a human donor with high-grade serous ovarian cancer.

This clone is large (0.1 to 1%) by share. The chain employs TRBV19 and TRBJ2-3; D not resolved. This CDR3 is built from 15 residues. Germline V gene sequence: CDR1 LNHDA, CDR2 SQIVND (reference sequence). V lost 2 bases and J 2 bases, leaving 11 bases between the germline ends. CDR3 nucleotides: TGTGCCAGTAGTATACGCCCTAACCCCACAGATACGCAGTATTTT. It translates to CASSIRPNPTDTQYF.

The V call is TRBV6-5, the J call TRBJ1-1; D gene ambiguous. Germline CDR1 is MNHEY and CDR2 is SVGAGI. The CDR3 has 14 residues. V gave up 0 bases and J gave up 1 base, with 6 bases separating them. CDR3 nucleotide sequence: TGTGCCAGCAGTTACTCTTGGGAGAACACTGAAGCTTTCTTT. Encoded protein: CASSYSWENTEAFF.